The 13 T cell receptor beta chains listed next were all sequenced from one sample in a study of blood T cell repertoires in COVID-19. Sequenced by immunoSEQ multiplex PCR; TCRdb stores in-frame clones only, minus some. The data hold 45,000 to 60,000 clones, with 70% to 90% observed a single time. Sequences were obtained from peripheral blood. These receptors all come from a man aged 45-65 years with active COVID-19.

The chain is built from TRBV2 and TRBJ2-3; maybe TRBD1 (5 bases). This CDR3 is built from 15 residues. V lost 4 bases and J 5 bases, leaving 16 bases between the germline ends. Germline V gene data show CDR1 as SNHLY and CDR2 as FYNNEI. CDR3 bases: TGTGCCAGCAGTGCAGGGCCTCGCGGTTTAGATACGCAGTATTTT. Translated, it gives CASSAGPRGLDTQYF.

The chain recombines TRBV27 with TRBJ2-3, with D possibly TRBD2 on 5 matching bases. This CDR3 is 16 amino acids long. Germline V gives CDR1 MNHEY, CDR2 SMNVEV (reference sequence). Trimming stripped 5 bases from V and 2 bases from J, with 17 bases between. The CDR3 spells CASSHLGGGYTDTQYF. DNA of the CDR3: TGTGCCAGCAGTCACCTTGGAGGAGGATACACAGATACGCAGTATTTT.

This chain connects TRBV20-1 to TRBJ2-1; TRBD2 agrees at 10 bases. CDR1 and CDR2 (germline): DFQATT, SNEGSKA (reference sequence). Germline trimming cut 3 bases from V and 4 bases from J; bases unmatched to any gene: 9. The CDR3 sequence is 16 residues long. The CDR3 loop reads CSASSSGSGSYNEQFF. In DNA form, the CDR3 reads TGCAGTGCTAGTTCTAGCGGGAGCGGCAGTTACAATGAGCAGTTCTTC.

The J gene is TRBJ2-1, the V gene TRBV7-3; 10 positions agree with TRBD2. V lost 5 bases to trimming and J lost 8 bases; unmatched junction nucleotides: 12. Germline CDR1 and CDR2: SGHTA and FQGTGA. The CDR3 contains 16 residues. The chain's CDR3 is CASSPLPSGSSYEQFF. CDR3 bases: TGTGCCAGCAGCCCCCTTCCTAGCGGGAGTTCGTATGAGCAGTTCTTC.

The V and J genes are TRBV6-4 and TRBJ1-1; D unclear. The CDR3 runs to 13 residues. Germline values: CDR1 MRHNA, CDR2 SNTAGT. V lost 2 bases, J lost 4 bases, and 8 bases lay in between. CDR3 loop: CASSDLPGTEAFF. Here the CDR3 DNA reads TGTGCCAGCAGTGACCTCCCGGGCACTGAAGCTTTCTTT.

In its sample, this clone was seen once. The chain carries TRBV11-3 and TRBJ2-3; D gene unclear. This CDR3 is built from 11 residues. Trimming took off 3 bases at V and 6 bases at J, with 4 bases between the two ends. Per germline, CDR1 SGHNT and CDR2 YENEEA. The CDR3 sequence: CASSFMDTQYF. Here the CDR3 DNA reads TGTGCCAGCAGCTTTATGGATACGCAGTATTTT.

The J gene is TRBJ2-7, the V gene TRBV3-1 (or the pseudogene TRBV3-2); TRBD2 is a possible D gene (5 bases). The germline gives CDR1 LGHDT, CDR2 YNNKEL (reference sequence). Trimming removed 0 bases at V and 6 bases at J, with 9 bases between. The CDR3 has 13 amino acids. The CDR3 DNA reads TGTGCCAGCAGCCAAGATCGAAGCGGCGAGCAGTACTTC. As protein: CASSQDRSGEQYF.

This chain links TRBV5-5 with TRBJ1-2; D is undetermined. This CDR3 region has 13 residues. Germline values: CDR1 SGHKS, CDR2 YYEKEE (reference sequence). The germline V and J ends were trimmed by 0 bases and 2 bases, with 5 bases remaining between them. CDR3: CASSLGSNYGYTF. CDR3 DNA sequence: TGTGCCAGCAGCTTGGGTTCGAACTATGGCTACACCTTC.

The V and J genes are TRBV11-3 and TRBJ2-7; possibly TRBD1 for D (6 bases). The CDR3 runs 14 residues. Germline V gene lookup returns CDR1 SGHNT and CDR2 YENEEA. Between the trimmed V and J ends, which lost 3 bases and 2 bases, there was a span of 11 bases. The CDR3 DNA follows: TGTGCCAGCAGCTTGGGACAAGGGGCCTACGAGCAGTACTTC. It encodes CASSLGQGAYEQYF.

V is TRBV3-1 (or the pseudogene TRBV3-2) and J is TRBJ2-3; a possible D gene is TRBD1 (5 bases). Per the germline V gene, CDR1 is LGHDT and CDR2 is YNNKEL (reference sequence). The CDR3 contains 14 residues. V gave up 3 bases and J gave up 3 bases, with 10 bases separating them. CDR3 sequence reads: CASSQGLGTDTQYF. The CDR3 region has the DNA TGTGCCAGCAGCCAGGGGCTCGGGACAGATACGCAGTATTTT.

This clone came up once. Other DNA sequences in this specimen translate into the identical CDR3. CDR3 sequence reads: CASSLRGGNQPQHF. In DNA, the CDR3 is TGCGCCAGCAGCTTGCGGGGGGGGAATCAGCCCCAGCATTTT. This chain links TRBV5-1 with TRBJ1-5, with D tentatively TRBD1 (5 bases). The CDR3 covers 14 residues. Germline CDR1 and CDR2: SGHRS and YFSETQ. The V and J ends lost 1 base and 4 bases respectively, with 9 bases between them.

DNA for the CDR3: TGTGCCAGCTCAGCCCGGACAACGAGCTCCTATAATTCACCCCTCCACTTT. Protein sequence: CASSARTTSSYNSPLHF. This chain links TRBV18 with TRBJ1-6, with D possibly TRBD1 on 5 matching bases. The CDR3 runs to 17 residues. From germline, CDR1 is KGHSH and CDR2 LQKENI. V lost 5 bases and J 0 bases, leaving 14 bases between the germline ends.

As concerns this clone: The same CDR3 also results from other DNA sequences found in this sample. The rearrangement uses TRBV2 and TRBJ1-3, with D unclear. Germline CDR1 is SNHLY and CDR2 is FYNNEI. V lost 4 bases and J lost 4, with 11 bases in between. The CDR3 is 14 amino acids. CDR3 amino acids: CASSGAPPGNTIYF. CDR3 sequence (DNA): TGTGCCAGCAGTGGGGCCCCCCCCGGAAACACCATATATTTT.